This TCR beta chain appears in the sequencing data of a study of T cells in Graves' hyperthyroidism and ophthalmopathy. Amplification of TCR beta CDR3 regions was performed using RNA transcripts as template. A set of HTBI primers served as the primers for a first-round RT-PCR of the TCR CDR3. TCRdb re-called the multiplex PCR reads through MiXCR, storing one row per CDR3 protein. The sample holds about 740,000 distinct CDR3 sequences, 12% to 15% seen once. Regarding the study as a whole: A model built on 13 V-J features separated ophthalmopathy from stable hyperthyroidism.

This clonotype was picked up one time. The antigen is undetermined. A much more abundant neighbour one base away suggests this may be a read error. The study left out patients who had uncontrolled infection, other autoimmune disease, pregnancy or lactation. PBMCs stemmed from 8.5 to 10 ml fresh peripheral blood. The sequence was obtained from a woman younger than 30 with Graves' hyperthyroidism. Specimen: blood.

The CDR3 loop is CAWSIPGGSTDTQYF. As DNA, the CDR3 is TGTGCCTGGAGTATCCCAGGGGGGAGCACAGATACGCAGTATTTT. This sequence joins TRBV30 and TRBJ2-3, with D perhaps TRBD1 (7 bases). The CDR3 runs to 15 residues. Germline CDR1 is GTSNPN and CDR2 is SVGIG (reference sequence). The ends were cut back, 2 bases at V and 0 bases at J, with 12 bases in the middle.